These T cell receptor beta chains were read from a single sample in a study of cytomegalovirus exposure and HLA in healthy donors. TCRdb's copy holds only in-frame clones and misses some; the assay was immunoSEQ multiplex PCR. The sample has over 75,000 clones; about 72% are singletons. The sequencing sample was made of PBMCs. The receptors were gathered from a man aged 25-45 years in good health and CMV-seronegative. Each CDR3 is given with its conserved first and last residue. Each record gives: J gene, D gene, V gene, clone size, CDR3 DNA, CDR3 protein. A D gene is named only where the DNA matches it firmly. Clone sizes are given selectively: once, few, many, or a class where the clone is expanded.

TRBJ2-7 | TRBD2 | TRBV7-3 | . | TGTGCCAGCAGCTTCAACCCGGGACTACTCTACGAGCAGTACTTC | CASSFNPGLLYEQYF
TRBJ1-1 | . | TRBV28 | . | TGTGCCAGCAGTTTCCGGGTCAGGGGAAGGGCTGAAGCTTTCTTT | CASSFRVRGRAEAFF
TRBJ2-3 | . | TRBV9 | . | TGTGCCAGCAGCGTAACCAGACTAAGCACAGATACGCAGTATTTT | CASSVTRLSTDTQYF
TRBJ2-7 | TRBD1 | TRBV6-1 | . | TGTGCCGGAGGGGGGACAGGGGGGACCTACGAGCAGTACTTC | CAGGGTGGTYEQYF
TRBJ2-1 | . | TRBV4-1 | . | TGCGCCAGCAGCCAAGGTAGCTCCTACAATGAGCAGTTCTTC | CASSQGSSYNEQFF
TRBJ1-2 | . | TRBV7-9 | few | TGTGCCACTCCCAGGTCAGGGTACTATGGCTACACCTTC | CATPRSGYYGYTF
TRBJ1-5 | . | TRBV6-1 | . | TGTGCCAGCAGCTTACAGGGTATTAGCAATCAGCCCCAGCATTTT | CASSLQGISNQPQHF
TRBJ1-2 | . | TRBV30 | . | TGTGCCTGGAGTGCCTTGGACTCGTGGGGCTACACCTTC | CAWSALDSWGYTF
TRBJ1-4 | . | TRBV7-9 | few | TGTGCCAGCAGCTTAGAGGGGGGGAATGAAAAACTGTTTTTT | CASSLEGGNEKLFF
TRBJ2-7 | . | TRBV7-9 | few | TGTGCCAGCACCAATTGGGCCGCCTACGAGCAGTACTTC | CASTNWAAYEQYF
TRBJ2-1 | TRBD2 | TRBV5-4 | . | TGTGCCAGCAGCTTTCTGGGACTAGCGGGAGGTTTCAATGAGCAGTTCTTC | CASSFLGLAGGFNEQFF
TRBJ1-2 | . | TRBV20-1 | . | TGCAGTGCATTAGGCGGGGATGGCTACACCTTC | CSALGGDGYTF
TRBJ2-2 | . | TRBV7-2 | . | TGTGCCAGCAGCTTTAGGGGGTTCGCCGGGGAGCTGTTTTTT | CASSFRGFAGELFF
TRBJ2-3 | TRBD2 | TRBV7-2 | . | TGTGCCAGCACCCTATTGGCGGGGGAACTCACAGATACGCAGTATTTT | CASTLLAGELTDTQYF
TRBJ2-1 | . | TRBV7-3 | . | TGTGCCAGCAGCTCCGGTGCGGGACTTACCTACAATGAGCAGTTCTTC | CASSSGAGLTYNEQFF
TRBJ1-1 | TRBD1 | TRBV5-4 | . | TGTGCCAGCAGCTTGACTGCGACAGGGACTGAAGCTTTCTTT | CASSLTATGTEAFF
TRBJ2-4 | . | TRBV7-2 | once | TGTGCCAGCAGCCCCTCTAGACAGGAAAGCATTCAGTACTTC | CASSPSRQESIQYF
TRBJ1-1 | . | TRBV30 | . | TGTGCCCGAAAGGAGATGCGGGAACGGAACACTGAAGCTTTCTTT | CARKEMRERNTEAFF
TRBJ2-7 | . | TRBV21-1 | . | TGTGCCAGCAGCCCGGCCGTTTGTAGCGGGAGGACTCTCTGCTCCTACGAGCAGTACTTC | CASSPAVCSGRTLCSYEQYF
TRBJ1-5 | . | TRBV4-1 | . | TGCGCCAGCAGCCAAGTGGGGCGTTCAGGGAACAATCAGCCCCAGCATTTT | CASSQVGRSGNNQPQHF
TRBJ2-1 | . | TRBV4-1 | . | TGCGCCAGCAGCCAAGTGGGGCCTGGTGAGCAGTTCTTC | CASSQVGPGEQFF
TRBJ1-1 | . | TRBV7-3 | . | TGTGCCAGCAGCTTAAGCGTCGACTTAGCGAACACTGAAGCTTTCTTT | CASSLSVDLANTEAFF
TRBJ1-4 | . | TRBV6-1 | few | TGTGCCAGCACCACCGGAGGTGGGGGCGATGAAAAACTGTTTTTT | CASTTGGGGDEKLFF
TRBJ2-7 | . | TRBV21-1 | . | TGTGCCAGCAGCTTAGGGGCGGGAGGGGAAGGCGAGCAGTACTTC | CASSLGAGGEGEQYF
TRBJ1-2 | . | TRBV6-5 | few | TGTGCCAGCAGTTACTCGAGCCAGGGCATTGGCTACACCTTC | CASSYSSQGIGYTF
TRBJ1-2 | . | TRBV9 | . | TGTGCCAGCAGCGTAGTTGATCAGGGGAACTATGGCTACACCTTC | CASSVVDQGNYGYTF
TRBJ2-1 | TRBD2 | TRBV9 | . | TGTGCCAGCAGCCGGGGACTAGCGGAGAACAATGAGCAGTTCTTC | CASSRGLAENNEQFF
TRBJ2-7 | . | TRBV19 | . | TGTGCCAGTAGTATAGCAGCGACCGAAACCTACGAGCAGTACTTC | CASSIAATETYEQYF